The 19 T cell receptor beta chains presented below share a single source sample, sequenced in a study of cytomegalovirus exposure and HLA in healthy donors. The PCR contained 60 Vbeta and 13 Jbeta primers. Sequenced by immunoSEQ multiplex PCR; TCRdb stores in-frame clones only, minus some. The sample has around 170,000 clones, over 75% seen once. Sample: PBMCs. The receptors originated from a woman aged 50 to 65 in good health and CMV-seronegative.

CDR3: CASSRTWDNEQFF. CDR3 nucleotides: TGCGCCAGCAGCCGGACTTGGGACAATGAGCAGTTCTTC. This chain links TRBV5-1 with TRBJ2-1; D possibly corresponds to TRBD2 (5 bases). There are 13 residues in the CDR3. Germline V lookup: CDR1 SGHRS, CDR2 YFSETQ. Trimming took off 4 bases at V and 5 bases at J, with 10 bases between the two ends.

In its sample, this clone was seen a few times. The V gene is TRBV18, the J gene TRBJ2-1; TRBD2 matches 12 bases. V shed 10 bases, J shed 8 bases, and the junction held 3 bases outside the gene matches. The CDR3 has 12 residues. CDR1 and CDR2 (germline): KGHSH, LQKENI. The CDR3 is CATTSGRDEQFF. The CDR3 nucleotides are TGTGCCACGACTAGCGGGAGAGATGAGCAGTTCTTC.

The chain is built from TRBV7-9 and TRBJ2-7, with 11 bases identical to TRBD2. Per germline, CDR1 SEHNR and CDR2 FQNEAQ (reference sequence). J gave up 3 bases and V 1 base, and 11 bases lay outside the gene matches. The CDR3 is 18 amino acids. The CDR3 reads CASSLGLAGGFFGYEQYF. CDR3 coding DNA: TGTGCCAGCAGCTTAGGGCTAGCGGGGGGTTTTTTCGGCTACGAGCAGTACTTC.

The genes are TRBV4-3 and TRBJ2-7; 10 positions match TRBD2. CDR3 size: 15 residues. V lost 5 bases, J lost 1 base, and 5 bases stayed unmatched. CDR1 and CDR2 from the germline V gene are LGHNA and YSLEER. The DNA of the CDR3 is TGCGCCAGCAGCTACAGCGGGGGGGGATCCTACGAGCAGTACTTC. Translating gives CASSYSGGGSYEQYF.

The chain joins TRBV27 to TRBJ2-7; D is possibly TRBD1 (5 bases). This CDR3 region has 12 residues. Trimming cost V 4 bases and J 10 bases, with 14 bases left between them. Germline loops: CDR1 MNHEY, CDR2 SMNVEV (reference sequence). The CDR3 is CASSSTRQGQYF. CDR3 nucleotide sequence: TGTGCCAGCAGTTCCACGAGGCAGGGTCAGTACTTC.

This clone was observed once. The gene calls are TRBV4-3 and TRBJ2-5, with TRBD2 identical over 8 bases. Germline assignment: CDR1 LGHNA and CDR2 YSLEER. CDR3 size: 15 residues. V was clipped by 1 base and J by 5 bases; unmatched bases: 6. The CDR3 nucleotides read TGCGCCAGCAGCCAAGTACTAGCGGCCGTGGAGACCCAGTACTTC. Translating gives CASSQVLAAVETQYF.

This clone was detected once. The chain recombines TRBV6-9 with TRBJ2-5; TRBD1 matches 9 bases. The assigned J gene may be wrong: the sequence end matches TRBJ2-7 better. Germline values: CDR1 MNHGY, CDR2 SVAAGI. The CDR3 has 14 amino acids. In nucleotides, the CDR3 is TGTGCCAGCAGGATGGGGACAGGGCTCTACGAGCAGTACTTC. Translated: CASRMGTGLYEQYF.

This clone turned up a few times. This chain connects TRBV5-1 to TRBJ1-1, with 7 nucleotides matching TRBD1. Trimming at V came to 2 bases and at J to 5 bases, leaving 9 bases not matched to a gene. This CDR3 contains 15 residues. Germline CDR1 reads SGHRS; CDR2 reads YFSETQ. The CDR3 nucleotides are TGCGCCAGCAGCTTCGAGACAGGGCCCCGAACTGAAGCTTTCTTT. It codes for CASSFETGPRTEAFF.

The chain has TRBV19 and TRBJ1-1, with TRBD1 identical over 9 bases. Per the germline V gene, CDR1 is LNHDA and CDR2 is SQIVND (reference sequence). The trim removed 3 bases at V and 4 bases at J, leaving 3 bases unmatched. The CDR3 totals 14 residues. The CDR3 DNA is TGTGCCAGTAGTATGTGGGACAGGGCCACTGAAGCTTTCTTT. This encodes CASSMWDRATEAFF.

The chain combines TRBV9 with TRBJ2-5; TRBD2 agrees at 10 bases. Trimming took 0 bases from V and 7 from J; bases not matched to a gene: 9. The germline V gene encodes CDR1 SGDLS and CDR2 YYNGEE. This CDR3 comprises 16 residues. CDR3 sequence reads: CASSVGASGGLATQYF. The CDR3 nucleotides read TGTGCCAGCAGCGTAGGGGCTAGCGGGGGACTTGCGACCCAGTACTTC.

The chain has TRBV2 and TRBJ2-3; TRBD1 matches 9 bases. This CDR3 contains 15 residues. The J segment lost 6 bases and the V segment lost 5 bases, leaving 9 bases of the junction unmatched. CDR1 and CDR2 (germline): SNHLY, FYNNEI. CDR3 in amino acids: CASSSGTGFSDTQYF. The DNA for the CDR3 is TGTGCCAGCAGTTCGGGGACAGGGTTTTCGGATACGCAGTATTTT.

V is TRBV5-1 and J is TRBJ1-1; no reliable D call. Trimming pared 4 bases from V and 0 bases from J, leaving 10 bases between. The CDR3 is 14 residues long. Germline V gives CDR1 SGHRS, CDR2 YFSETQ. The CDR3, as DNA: TGCGCCAGCAGCCAACATCAGGTGAACACTGAAGCTTTCTTT. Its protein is CASSQHQVNTEAFF.

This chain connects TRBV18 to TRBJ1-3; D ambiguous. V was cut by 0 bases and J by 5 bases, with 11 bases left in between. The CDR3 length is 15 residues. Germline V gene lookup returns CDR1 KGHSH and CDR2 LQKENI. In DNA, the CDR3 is TGTGCCAGCTCACCACCCTCAGTTGATCGAAACACCATATATTTT. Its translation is CASSPPSVDRNTIYF.

Written as DNA, the CDR3 is TGCAGTGCCCGCTGGAGGGATACGCAGTATTTT. It encodes CSARWRDTQYF. The chain has TRBV20-1 and TRBJ2-3; weak D call: TRBD2 (5 bases). The V and J ends lost 6 bases and 6 bases respectively, with 10 bases between them. The CDR3 is 11 residues long. Germline CDR1 and CDR2: DFQATT and SNEGSKA (reference sequence).

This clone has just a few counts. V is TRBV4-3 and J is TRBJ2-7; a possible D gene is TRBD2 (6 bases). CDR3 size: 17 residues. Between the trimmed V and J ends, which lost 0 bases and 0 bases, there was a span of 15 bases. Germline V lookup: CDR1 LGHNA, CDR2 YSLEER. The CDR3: CASSQDNLPGDSYEQYF. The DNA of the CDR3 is TGCGCCAGCAGCCAAGATAATCTCCCGGGGGACTCCTACGAGCAGTACTTC.

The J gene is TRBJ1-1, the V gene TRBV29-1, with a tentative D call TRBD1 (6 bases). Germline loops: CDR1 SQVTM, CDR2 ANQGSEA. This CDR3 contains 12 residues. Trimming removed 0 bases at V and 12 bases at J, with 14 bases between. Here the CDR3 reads CSVEDLGRGTFF. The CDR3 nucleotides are TGCAGCGTTGAAGATCTGGGCAGGGGAACTTTCTTT.

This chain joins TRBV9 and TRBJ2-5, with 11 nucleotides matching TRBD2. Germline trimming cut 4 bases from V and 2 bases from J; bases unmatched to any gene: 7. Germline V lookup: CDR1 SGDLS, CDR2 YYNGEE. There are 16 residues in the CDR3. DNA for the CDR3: TGTGCCAGCAGCCCTCGACTAGCGGGGCTACAAGAGACCCAGTACTTC. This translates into CASSPRLAGLQETQYF.

CDR3 region: CASSKQGAGFYGYTF. The CDR3 coding sequence is TGTGCCAGCAGTAAGCAGGGCGCAGGCTTCTATGGCTACACCTTC. This rearrangement joins TRBV27 to TRBJ1-2; D might be TRBD1 (5 bases). Trimming removed 5 bases at V and 4 bases at J, with 17 bases between. The CDR3 has 15 residues. The germline gives CDR1 MNHEY, CDR2 SMNVEV (reference sequence).

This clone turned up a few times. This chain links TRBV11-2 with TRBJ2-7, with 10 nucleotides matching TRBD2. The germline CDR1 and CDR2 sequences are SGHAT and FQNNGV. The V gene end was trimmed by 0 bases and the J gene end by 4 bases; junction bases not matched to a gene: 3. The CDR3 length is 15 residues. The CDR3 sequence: CASSLEASGRYEQYF. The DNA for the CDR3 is TGTGCCAGCAGCTTAGAGGCTAGCGGGAGATACGAGCAGTACTTC.